This T cell receptor beta chain was captured by sequencing in a study of cytomegalovirus exposure and HLA in healthy donors. Study-level points and caveats: Roughly uniform depth of sequencing across donors was assumed in presence/absence analyses. The listing of 150 to 200 TCR beta chains classed them as cytomegalovirus-associated.

On this clone: Its antigen is as yet unknown.

PCR was performed using 60 Vbeta and 13 Jbeta primers. The table came from immunoSEQ multiplex PCR; TCRdb's copy has only in-frame clones and leaves some out. The sample has 100,000 to 150,000 clones, 60% to 85% seen once. The sequence was collected from a woman aged 40 to 50 in good health and CMV-seropositive. The sequenced material came from PBMCs.

CDR3 coding DNA: TGTGCTAGTGGCTCAGAACAGGGGGCGGGGGCCGGGGAGCTGTTTTTT. Protein product: CASGSEQGAGAGELFF. This rearrangement joins TRBV12-5 to TRBJ2-2; 9 bases are a match to TRBD1. The CDR3 consists of 16 residues. With V trimmed by 6 bases and J by 6 bases, 11 bases remained unmatched. Germline V gene lookup returns CDR1 LGHNT and CDR2 FRNRAP.